The rows below give T cell receptor beta chains drawn from one sample of a study of beta chain features in type 1 diabetes. The table came from immunoSEQ multiplex PCR; TCRdb's copy has only in-frame clones and leaves some out. The sample includes some 150,000 clones, under 11% of them seen just once. Sequenced input: naive CD4+ T cells from blood. The receptor source for this set is a man between 18 and 35 years old in good health. CDR3s include the opening cysteine and the closing phenylalanine or tryptophan. A D gene is named only where the DNA matches it firmly.

TRBJ2-4	15	TRBD1	TRBV4-1	CASSQIGTGVNIQYF
TRBJ2-7	13	-	TRBV12-1	CASWGGVFYEQYF
TRBJ2-5	14	-	TRBV7-2	CASSLRLAQETQYF
TRBJ1-5	15	-	TRBV4-3	CASSQTGQSNQPQHF
TRBJ2-7	14	TRBD1	TRBV23-1	CASSPGTGGDEQYF
TRBJ2-3	17	-	TRBV6-4	CASTQGRVGPLPDTQYF
TRBJ2-7	14	-	TRBV7-9	CASSFLGVSYEQYF
TRBJ1-2	12	-	TRBV19	CASSMKSSGYTF
TRBJ1-6	14	-	TRBV2	CASSSVREDSPLHF
TRBJ1-6	15	TRBD1	TRBV2	CASSELGQGNSPLHF
TRBJ1-1	15	-	TRBV6-1	CASSEGTSGDTEAFF
TRBJ2-2	13	-	TRBV30	CAWSSAATGELFF
TRBJ2-7	15	TRBD1	TRBV5-1	CASSPGQGLAYEQYF
TRBJ2-2	15	TRBD1	TRBV11-1	CASRARDRDTGELFF
TRBJ1-1	12	-	TRBV29-1	CSVYPRNTEAFF
TRBJ1-2	15	-	TRBV6-6	CASSYSTNRNYGYTF
TRBJ1-1	12	-	TRBV25-1	CASRTENAEAFF
TRBJ2-5	13	-	TRBV30	CAWRGGARGIQYF
TRBJ2-1	18	TRBD1	TRBV5-5	CASSDAISGGKGYNEQFF
TRBJ2-5	13	-	TRBV7-8	CASTDSFQETQYF
TRBJ2-2	14	-	TRBV19	CASKFGTNTGELFF
TRBJ2-1	14	-	TRBV7-2	CASSLPTAYNEQFF
TRBJ1-4	15	-	TRBV4-1	CASSQTPGGDEKLFF
TRBJ2-3	16	TRBD1	TRBV19	CASRKEGASGTDTQYF
TRBJ2-3	15	TRBD1	TRBV19	CASSPLRQGRATQYF
TRBJ1-5	15	TRBD1	TRBV2	CASSEGTGSNQPQHF
TRBJ1-1	13	TRBD1	TRBV6-1	CASTRQGRTEAFF
TRBJ2-2	16	-	TRBV6-6	CASSPWDAGFTGELFF
TRBJ2-1	15	-	TRBV11-2	CASSLVTTLYNEQFF
TRBJ2-7	11	-	TRBV29-1	CSVTSGSEQYF
TRBJ1-2	14	TRBD1	TRBV10-3	CAISEGQGNYGYTF
TRBJ2-3	15	TRBD2	TRBV7-3	CASSPTSGGTDTQYF
TRBJ1-3	17	TRBD1	TRBV30	CAWTRTGGLSSGNTIYF
TRBJ2-5	16	-	TRBV11-2	CASSLGSGAGQETQYF
TRBJ2-5	16	-	TRBV7-8	CASSLQTAGTQETQYF
TRBJ2-3	15	-	TRBV2	CASRPQSLGTDTQYF
TRBJ2-4	14	TRBD2	TRBV7-2	CASSDREGGNIQYF
TRBJ2-7	15	TRBD1	TRBV28	CASSPRGQANYEQYF
TRBJ2-1	15	-	TRBV1	CTTFNPSGGFYEQFF
TRBJ1-2	14	TRBD1	TRBV19	CANHRQGENYGYTF
TRBJ2-3	16	TRBD1	TRBV7-3	CASSLTGQGILDTQYF
TRBJ2-1	19	-	TRBV4-3	CASSHLSGIAASSYNEQFF
TRBJ2-5	16	TRBD1	TRBV5-6	CASSLTDRGLWETQYF
TRBJ2-7	16	TRBD1	TRBV5-4	CASSLEPGQGFYEQYF
TRBJ1-1	11	-	TRBV19	CASKAQAEAFF
TRBJ2-6	16	-	TRBV19	CAASPGSSSGANVLTF
TRBJ1-2	11	-	TRBV6-5	CASSSNYGYTF